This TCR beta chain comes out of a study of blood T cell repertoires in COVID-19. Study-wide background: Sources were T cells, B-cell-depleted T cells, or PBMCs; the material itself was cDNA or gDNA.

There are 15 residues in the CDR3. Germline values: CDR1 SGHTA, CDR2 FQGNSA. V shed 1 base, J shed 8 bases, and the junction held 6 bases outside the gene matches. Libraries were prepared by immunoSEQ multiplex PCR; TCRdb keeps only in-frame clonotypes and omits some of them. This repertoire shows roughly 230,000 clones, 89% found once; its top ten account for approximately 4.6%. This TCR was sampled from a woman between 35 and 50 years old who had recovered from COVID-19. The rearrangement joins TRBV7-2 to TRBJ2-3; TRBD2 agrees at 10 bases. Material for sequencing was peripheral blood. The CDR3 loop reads CASSLEGIAGGTQYF. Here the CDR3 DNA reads TGTGCCAGCAGCTTAGAAGGGATAGCGGGAGGTACGCAGTATTTT.